Each of the 11 T cell receptor beta chains below was sequenced from the same sample in a study of T cell responses to AZD1222 COVID-19 vaccine. The assay was immunoSEQ multiplex PCR, and TCRdb's table has in-frame clones only and misses some. The sample shows 120,000 or so clones, about 92% of them seen only once. Sample: peripheral blood, taken on day 0 of MenACWY control vaccination. Every receptor here comes from an adult in good health.

The V call is TRBV3-1 (or the pseudogene TRBV3-2), the J call TRBJ1-3, with a weak D call TRBD1 (5 bases). The germline V and J ends were trimmed by 4 bases and 3 bases, with 19 bases remaining between them. CDR1 is LGHDT, CDR2 YNNKEL, per germline (reference sequence). The CDR3 is 17 amino acids. The CDR3: CASSPADGATSGNTIYF. The CDR3 coding sequence is TGTGCCAGCAGCCCAGCTGACGGGGCAACAAGTGGAAACACCATATATTTT.

V usage is TRBV3-1 (or the pseudogene TRBV3-2) and J usage is TRBJ2-1, with D maybe TRBD1 (6 bases). The CDR3 contains 19 residues. CDR1 is LGHDT and CDR2 is YNNKEL in the germline V gene (reference sequence). V shed 1 base and J shed 9 bases, with 28 bases lying between them. CDR3 protein: CASSQGVTRSRVGGIEQFF. The CDR3 nucleotides are TGTGCCAGCAGCCAAGGTGTTACGCGCTCCAGGGTTGGGGGCATTGAGCAGTTCTTC.

The chain carries TRBV7-9 and TRBJ2-3; a possible D gene is TRBD2 (6 bases). The germline CDR1 and CDR2 sequences are SEHNR and FQNEAQ (reference sequence). The CDR3 has 14 residues. Trimming took off 6 bases at V and 6 bases at J, with 16 bases between the two ends. The CDR3 sequence is CASSALAGFDTQYF. The DNA for the CDR3 is TGTGCCAGCAGTGCCCTTGCGGGGTTTGATACGCAGTATTTT.

The rearrangement uses TRBV2 and TRBJ2-2, with 10 nucleotides matching TRBD2. Germline V gene data show CDR1 as SNHLY and CDR2 as FYNNEI. Trimming removed 4 bases from V and 0 bases from J; junction bases left unmatched: 2. The CDR3 runs 16 residues. CDR3 DNA sequence: TGTGCCAGCAGTGGGACTAGCGGAACGAACACCGGGGAGCTGTTTTTT. Protein sequence: CASSGTSGTNTGELFF.

This chain links TRBV28 with TRBJ2-6, with D possibly matching TRBD1 (6 bases). This CDR3 has 18 amino acids. Germline CDR1 reads MDHEN; CDR2 reads SYDVKM. With 4 bases removed from V and 0 bases from J, the gap between germline ends came to 16 bases. CDR3 sequence: CASSSLRDIASGANVLTF. The CDR3 DNA reads as TGTGCCAGCAGTTCCCTCCGGGACATTGCCTCTGGGGCCAACGTCCTGACTTTC.

This chain connects TRBV7-2 to TRBJ1-1; 9 nucleotides match TRBD1. This CDR3 contains 15 residues. J lost 6 bases, V lost 4 bases, and 9 bases had no gene match. Germline CDR1 SGHTA, CDR2 FQGNSA. The CDR3 coding sequence is TGTGCCAGCAGCTCCTTGGACAGGGGAAACCCTGAAGCTTTCTTT. Translating it yields CASSSLDRGNPEAFF.

The chain employs TRBV3-1 (or the pseudogene TRBV3-2) and TRBJ2-7, with 13 nucleotides matching TRBD2. The ends lost 2 bases at V and 0 bases at J; junction bases unmatched: 16. This CDR3 contains 21 residues. Germline-derived CDR1 and CDR2 are LGHDT and YNNKEL (reference sequence). This CDR3 reads CASSQTPRVGLAGSSSYEQYV. The CDR3 DNA sequence: TGTGCCAGCAGCCAAACCCCCAGGGTGGGACTAGCGGGGTCGAGCTCCTACGAGCAGTACGTC.

This chain uses TRBV12-3 or TRBV12-4 with TRBJ2-7; D is unclear. CDR3 size: 12 residues. V was trimmed by 8 bases and J by 7 bases, leaving 15 bases between them. CDR3 bases: TGTGCCAGCCGCAGATTCTTGGGGGAGCAGTACTTC. Amino acids: CASRRFLGEQYF.

The chain carries TRBV7-9 and TRBJ1-1, with D possibly being TRBD1 (5 bases). CDR3 length equals 13 residues. The V end was cut by 2 bases, the J end by 5 bases, with 9 bases between. CDR1 is SEHNR, CDR2 FQNEAQ, per germline (reference sequence). The CDR3 nucleotides read TGTGCCAGCAGCTTATCAGGGTATACTGAAGCTTTCTTT. Translation gives CASSLSGYTEAFF.

The chain employs TRBV11-2 and TRBJ2-5; no definite D call. Germline-derived CDR1 and CDR2 are SGHAT and FQNNGV. V was clipped by 0 bases and J by 5 bases, with 13 bases between them. The CDR3 length is 15 residues. For the CDR3, the DNA is TGTGCCAGCAGCTTAGAGTTCTTCGGACGGGAGACCCAGTACTTC. Amino acids: CASSLEFFGRETQYF.

The J gene is TRBJ1-5, the V gene TRBV5-6; perhaps TRBD1 as D (5 bases). The length of the CDR3 is 15 residues. Germline CDR1 SGHDT, CDR2 YYEEEE. V was cut by 3 bases and J by 5 bases, with 15 bases left in between. CDR3 in DNA: TGTGCCAGCAGCTACGGACACCGGGGGGATCAGCCCCAGCATTTT. It is translated as CASSYGHRGDQPQHF.